This T cell receptor (beta chain) was captured in a study of blood T cell repertoires in COVID-19. Overall study: Samples of COVID-19 (acute and convalescent) were obtained from the United States, Italy and Spain. T cells, B-cell-depleted T cells, or PBMCs supplied cDNA or gDNA.

This clone has only one observation. CDR3 length: 13 residues. Germline assignment: CDR1 LNHDA and CDR2 SQIVND (reference sequence). The V segment lost 5 bases and the J segment 8 bases; nucleotides outside the gene matches: 7. In the original processing: Reference gene primers were amplified, and this amplification served to estimate nucleated cell counts. Sequencing was performed with immunoSEQ multiplex PCR; in TCRdb, only in-frame clones are kept and a portion is missing. V, J and clone size were drawn from that table, and D and trimming were deduced from the DNA. The repertoire holds 45,000 to 70,000 clones, with around 81% as singletons.

The gene calls are TRBV19 and TRBJ1-2; 8 nucleotides match TRBD1. The specimen was peripheral blood. The sequence was collected from a man in his sixties with acute or convalescent COVID-19. CDR3 protein: CASSFTGGRGYTF. The CDR3 bases are TGTGCCAGTAGTTTCACAGGGGGGAGAGGCTACACCTTC.